Listed below are T cell receptor beta chains from one sample, sequenced in a study of blood T cell repertoires in COVID-19. This table comes from immunoSEQ multiplex PCR, and its TCRdb copy is limited to in-frame clones, with some not included. The sample comprises 150,000 to 200,000 clones, around 81% of which are singletons, and 6% rests with the top ten. Material: PBMCs or T cells enriched from blood (not recorded which). These receptors were collected from a man between 40 and 49 years old who had recovered from COVID-19. Each CDR3 is given without its conserved first and last residue. Each record gives: V gene, J gene, CDR3 protein.

TRBV11-3	TRBJ2-3	ASSQEGGNPDTQY
TRBV6-5	TRBJ2-1	ASSNWYEQF
TRBV10-3	TRBJ1-2	AISDPGNYGYT
TRBV30	TRBJ1-3	AWSPAVGNTIY
TRBV6-5	TRBJ1-1	ASPGQGVAF
TRBV5-5	TRBJ1-2	ASSAGLINYGYT
TRBV11-2	TRBJ1-1	ASSLYRNTEAF
TRBV4-1	TRBJ1-2	ASSQDSFAVGYRSDYGYT
TRBV11-2	TRBJ1-6	ASSLDGQVHSPLH
TRBV30	TRBJ1-2	AWSVRGFGYT
TRBV19	TRBJ2-7	ASSTQGALNEQY
TRBV3-1/TRBV3-2	TRBJ1-4	ASSRRAGLKEKLF
TRBV6-5	TRBJ1-4	ASRGRGGEKLF
TRBV4-1	TRBJ1-1	ASSRSTGMNTEAF
TRBV7-9	TRBJ2-3	ASSLVRGGGTDTQY
TRBV2	TRBJ1-2	ASNPGGALWLWRIYGYT
TRBV20-1	TRBJ2-1	SASGDNEQF
TRBV19	TRBJ1-2	ASSILGLNLPSYGYT
TRBV13	TRBJ2-3	ASQLRASGGIAADTQY
TRBV7-2	TRBJ1-3	ASSLTGNSGNTIY
TRBV10-2	TRBJ2-1	ASSEGASGGMVYEQF
TRBV30	TRBJ1-2	AWKSTASGHT
TRBV7-8	TRBJ1-5	ASSPTGYGNQPQH
TRBV6-2/TRBV6-3	TRBJ2-7	ASSFVPSRSGEGYEQY
TRBV3-1/TRBV3-2	TRBJ1-5	ASSQDRGQPQH
TRBV19	TRBJ2-2	ASSLGQYTGELF
TRBV27	TRBJ1-2	ASSLNLMRNYGYT
TRBV27	TRBJ1-5	ASSAEGGGQPQH
TRBV6-1	TRBJ1-5	ASSEIRGRNQPQH
TRBV14	TRBJ2-3	ASSPGLATDTQY
TRBV27	TRBJ2-7	ASSLEYEQY
TRBV3-1/TRBV3-2	TRBJ1-2	ASRPTGTGDGYT
TRBV3-1/TRBV3-2	TRBJ1-2	ASSQGQGRRGYT
TRBV5-1	TRBJ2-2	ASTPEVPGTGELF
TRBV11-2	TRBJ1-2	ASSLDIGRGYT
TRBV5-5	TRBJ2-2	ASRPQFGRGDAGELF
TRBV14	TRBJ2-3	ASRGTGLSTDTQY
TRBV18	TRBJ2-2	ASSLIRGGSGIRAGELF
TRBV5-1	TRBJ2-5	ASSPGGSGGLETQY
TRBV6-2/TRBV6-3	TRBJ2-3	ASSSTRTSGGMTDTQY
TRBV24-1	TRBJ1-4	ATAPSSESNEKLF
TRBV27	TRBJ1-1	ASSLYPGRRNTEAF
TRBV5-1	TRBJ1-4	ASTAGDSMHEKLF
TRBV6-1	TRBJ1-1	ASSEEAGAEDGAF
TRBV29-1	TRBJ2-1	SVASATDGEQF
TRBV9	TRBJ2-3	ASSASLQRGGDTQY
TRBV2	TRBJ2-2	ASSQTRAGTGELF
TRBV5-6	TRBJ1-1	ASSPANREAF
TRBV10-1	TRBJ1-2	ARGEGGASTRDYGYT
TRBV24-1	TRBJ2-7	ATSEDGQGEQY